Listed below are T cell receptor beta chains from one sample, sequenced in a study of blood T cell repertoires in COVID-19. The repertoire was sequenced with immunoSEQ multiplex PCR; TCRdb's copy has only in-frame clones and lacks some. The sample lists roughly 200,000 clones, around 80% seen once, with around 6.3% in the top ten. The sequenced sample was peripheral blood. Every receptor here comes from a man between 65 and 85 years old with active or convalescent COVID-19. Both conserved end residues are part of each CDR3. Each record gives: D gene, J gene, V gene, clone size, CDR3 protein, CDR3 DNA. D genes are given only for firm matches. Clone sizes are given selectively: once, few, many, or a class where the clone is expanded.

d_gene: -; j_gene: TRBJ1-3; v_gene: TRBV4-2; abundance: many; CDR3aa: CASSQAGGTNTIYF; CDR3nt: TGTGCCAGCAGCCAAGCAGGCGGGACAAACACCATATATTTT
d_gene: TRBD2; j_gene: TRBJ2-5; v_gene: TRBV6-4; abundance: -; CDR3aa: CASSSGPRETQYF; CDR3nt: TGTGCCAGTTCTAGCGGCCCCAGGGAGACCCAGTACTTC
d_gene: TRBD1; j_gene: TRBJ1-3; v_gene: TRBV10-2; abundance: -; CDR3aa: CASQGVLGGNTIYF; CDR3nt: TGCGCCAGCCAGGGGGTTTTGGGCGGAAACACCATATATTTT
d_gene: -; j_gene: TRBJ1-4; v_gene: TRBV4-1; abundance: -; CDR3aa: CASSPRDGTNEKLFF; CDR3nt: TGCGCCAGCAGCCCGAGGGATGGGACTAATGAAAAACTGTTTTTT
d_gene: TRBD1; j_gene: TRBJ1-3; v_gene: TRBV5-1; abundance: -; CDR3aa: CASSLGTGGFGNTIYF; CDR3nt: TGCGCCAGCAGCTTGGGGACAGGGGGCTTTGGAAACACCATATATTTT
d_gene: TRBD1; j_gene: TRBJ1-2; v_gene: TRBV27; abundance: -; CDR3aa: CASRSGGAGYGYTF; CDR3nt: TGTGCCAGCAGGTCAGGGGGCGCGGGCTATGGCTACACCTTC
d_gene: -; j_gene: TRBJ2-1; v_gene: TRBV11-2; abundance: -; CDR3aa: CASSLGVRPVAEQFF; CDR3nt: TGTGCCAGCAGCCTTGGTGTGAGGCCAGTAGCGGAGCAGTTCTTC
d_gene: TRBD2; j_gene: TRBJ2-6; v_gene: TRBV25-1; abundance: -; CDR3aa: CASRNGGVSGANVLTF; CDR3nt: TGTGCCAGCAGAAACGGGGGGGTCTCTGGGGCCAACGTCCTGACTTTC
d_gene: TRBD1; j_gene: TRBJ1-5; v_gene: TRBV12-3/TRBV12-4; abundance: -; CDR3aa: CASADRGNQPQHF; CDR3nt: TGTGCCAGCGCGGACAGGGGTAATCAGCCCCAGCATTTT
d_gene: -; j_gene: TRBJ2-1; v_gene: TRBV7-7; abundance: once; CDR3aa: CASSSGAQNEQFF; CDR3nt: TGTGCTAGCAGTAGCGGAGCTCAAAATGAGCAGTTCTTC
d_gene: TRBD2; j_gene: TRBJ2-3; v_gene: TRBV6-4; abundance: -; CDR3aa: CASSRLAGGPDTQYF; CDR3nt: TGTGCCAGCAGCCGACTAGCGGGAGGCCCAGATACGCAGTATTTT
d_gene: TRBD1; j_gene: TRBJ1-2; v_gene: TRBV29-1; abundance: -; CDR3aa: CSVAFKWTGDGYTF; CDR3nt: TGCAGCGTTGCCTTTAAGTGGACAGGGGATGGCTACACCTTC
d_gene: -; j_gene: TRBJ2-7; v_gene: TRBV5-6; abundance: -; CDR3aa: CASSLTGISYEQYF; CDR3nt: TGTGCCAGCAGCTTAACAGGGATTTCCTACGAGCAGTACTTC
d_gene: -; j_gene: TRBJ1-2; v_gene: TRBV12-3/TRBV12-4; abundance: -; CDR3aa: CASSPDSGYGYTF; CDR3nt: TGTGCCAGCAGCCCTGATAGCGGCTATGGCTACACCTTC
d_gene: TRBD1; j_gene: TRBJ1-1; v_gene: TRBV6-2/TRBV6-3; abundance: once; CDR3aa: CASSYDRGSEAFF; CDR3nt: TGTGCCAGCAGTTACGACAGGGGATCTGAAGCTTTCTTT
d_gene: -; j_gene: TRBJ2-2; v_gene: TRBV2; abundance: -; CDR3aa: CASSVRVGNTGELFF; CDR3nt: TGTGCCAGCAGTGTGAGGGTGGGGAACACCGGGGAGCTGTTTTTT
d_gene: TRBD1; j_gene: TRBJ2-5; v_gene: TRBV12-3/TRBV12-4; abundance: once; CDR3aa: CASRRTGTETQYF; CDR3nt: TGTGCCAGCAGGAGGACAGGGACGGAGACCCAGTACTTC
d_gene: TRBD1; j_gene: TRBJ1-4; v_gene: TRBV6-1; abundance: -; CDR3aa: CASSEFPRGATNEKLFF; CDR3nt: TGTGCCAGCAGTGAATTTCCCAGGGGGGCAACTAATGAAAAACTGTTTTTT
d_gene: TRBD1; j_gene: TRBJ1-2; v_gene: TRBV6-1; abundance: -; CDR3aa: CASSGDRGHEKDYGYTF; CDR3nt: TGTGCCAGCAGTGGGGACAGGGGGCACGAGAAAGACTATGGCTACACCTTC
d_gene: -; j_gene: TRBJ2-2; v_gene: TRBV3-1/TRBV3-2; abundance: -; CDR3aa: CASSQDVGVPGELFF; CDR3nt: TGTGCCAGCAGCCAAGACGTCGGGGTCCCCGGGGAGCTGTTTTTT
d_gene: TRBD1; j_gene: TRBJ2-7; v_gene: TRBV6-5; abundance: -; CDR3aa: CASLGTGSSYEQYF; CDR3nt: TGTGCCAGCCTCGGGACAGGGAGCTCCTACGAGCAGTACTTC
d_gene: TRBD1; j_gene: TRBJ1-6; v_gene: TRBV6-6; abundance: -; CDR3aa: CASSIPWDSSNSPLHF; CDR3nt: TGTGCCAGCAGTATACCTTGGGACAGTTCTAATTCACCCCTCCACTTT
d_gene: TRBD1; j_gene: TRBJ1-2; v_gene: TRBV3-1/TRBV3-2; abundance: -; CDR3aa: CASSQDRGQDYGYTF; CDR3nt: TGTGCCAGCAGCCAAGACAGGGGGCAGGACTATGGCTACACCTTC
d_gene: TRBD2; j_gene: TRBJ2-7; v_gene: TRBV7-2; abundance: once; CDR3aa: CASSLGGSGNPYEQYF; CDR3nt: TGTGCCAGCAGCTTAGGAGGGAGCGGGAACCCCTACGAGCAGTACTTC
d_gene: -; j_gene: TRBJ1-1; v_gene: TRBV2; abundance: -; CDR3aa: CASSFSGGTEAFF; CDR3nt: TGTGCCAGCAGTTTTAGCGGCGGCACTGAAGCTTTCTTT
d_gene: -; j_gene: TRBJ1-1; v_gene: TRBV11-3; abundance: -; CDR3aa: CASSSGGEAFF; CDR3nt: TGTGCCAGCAGCTCCGGAGGTGAAGCTTTCTTT
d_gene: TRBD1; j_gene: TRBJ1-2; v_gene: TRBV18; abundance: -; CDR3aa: CASSNSQQGFNYGYTF; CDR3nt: TGTGCCAGCTCAAACAGTCAACAGGGGTTTAACTATGGCTACACCTTC
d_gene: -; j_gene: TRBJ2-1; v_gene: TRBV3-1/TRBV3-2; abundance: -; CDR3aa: CASSPYQPIGGSGFYNEQFF; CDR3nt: TGTGCCAGCAGCCCCTACCAACCGATTGGAGGGTCGGGTTTTTACAATGAGCAGTTCTTC
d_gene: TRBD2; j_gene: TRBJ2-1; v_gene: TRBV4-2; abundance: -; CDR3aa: CASSQTGLAGAYNEQFF; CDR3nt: TGTGCCAGCAGCCAAACCGGACTAGCGGGTGCATACAATGAGCAGTTCTTC